Reported below is one T cell receptor (beta chain). The data originate from a study of T-cell reconstitution after alpha-beta-depleted transplantation in children. The TCRbeta library was prepared with unique molecular identifiers. TCRdb passed the PCR reads through MiXCR, listing each CDR3 protein once. This table holds 350,000 to 450,000 distinct CDR3 sequences, less than 15% found once. The CDR3 covers 10 residues. The starting material was PBMCs, obtained from the stem cell graft. The chain is built from TRBV21-1 and TRBJ1-5; the table's D gene call, TRBD1, was not cross checked with the DNA. TRBV21-1 is labeled a pseudogene. The receptor comes from a human donor who donated a stem cell graft to a child with Fanconi anemia. The CDR3 loop reads CAGQVQPQHF. CDR3 in DNA: TGTGCCGGACAGGTTCAGCCCCAGCATTTT.